These T cell receptor beta chains were read from a single sample in a study of cytomegalovirus exposure and HLA in healthy donors. Sequencing used immunoSEQ multiplex PCR; TCRdb keeps in-frame clones, though not all of them. The top ten clones hold 0.098% of a sample with 150,000 to 250,000 clones, about 79% of them seen once. Sequencing input: PBMCs. The receptor source for this set is a boy aged 2-15 years in good health and CMV-seronegative. The CDR3 runs from the conserved cysteine through the conserved F or W. D genes are given only for firm matches. Clone size is given for some rows only: seen once, a few or many times, or a class if the clone is expanded.

size: NA; J: TRBJ1-6; V: TRBV7-8; D: NA; DNA: TGTGCCAGCAGCTTAGACAGACGAGAACTCCACTTT; CDR3: CASSLDRRELHF
size: NA; J: TRBJ2-5; V: TRBV27; D: TRBD2; DNA: TGTGCCAGCAGTGGACTAGCGGGGGAAGAGACCCAGTACTTC; CDR3: CASSGLAGEETQYF
size: NA; J: TRBJ2-5; V: TRBV7-2; D: TRBD1; DNA: TGTGCCAGCAGCTTATCTCCCGGGCAGGGGGCGTGGGAGACCCAGTACTTC; CDR3: CASSLSPGQGAWETQYF
size: NA; J: TRBJ2-7; V: TRBV6-5; D: TRBD1; DNA: TGTGCCAGCAGTTACCGCAGGGGGCCGACCTACGAGCAGTACTTC; CDR3: CASSYRRGPTYEQYF
size: NA; J: TRBJ1-6; V: TRBV5-1; D: TRBD1; DNA: TGCGCCAGCAGCTTGACAGGGGGCACCCCAAATTCACCCCTCCACTTT; CDR3: CASSLTGGTPNSPLHF
size: NA; J: TRBJ2-1; V: TRBV6-1; D: NA; DNA: TGTGCCAGCAGTGAAGCCCTAGACAGGGAGCAGTTCTTC; CDR3: CASSEALDREQFF
size: NA; J: TRBJ1-2; V: TRBV20-1; D: TRBD1; DNA: TGCAGTGCTAGGGACAGGGACGGCTACACCTTC; CDR3: CSARDRDGYTF
size: NA; J: TRBJ2-7; V: TRBV5-6; D: TRBD1; DNA: TGTGCCAGCAGCTTGAGGGACAGGTTATACGAGCAGTACTTC; CDR3: CASSLRDRLYEQYF
size: NA; J: TRBJ1-5; V: TRBV7-9; D: NA; DNA: TGTGCCAGCAGCTTTGGGGGGGGCGGTATGGGTCAGCCCCAGCATTTT; CDR3: CASSFGGGGMGQPQHF
size: few; J: TRBJ2-5; V: TRBV11-2; D: TRBD2; DNA: TGTGCCAGCAGCGAGGGACTAGCGGGGGATTGGGAGACCCAGTACTTC; CDR3: CASSEGLAGDWETQYF
size: NA; J: TRBJ2-2; V: TRBV11-2; D: NA; DNA: TGTGCCAGCAGCTCGAGGGCCCTGTCCCCGGGGGAGCTGTTTTTT; CDR3: CASSSRALSPGELFF
size: NA; J: TRBJ2-5; V: TRBV10-3; D: TRBD2; DNA: TGTGCCATCAGCCAAGCGGGGGGGCACCAAGAGACCCAGTACTTC; CDR3: CAISQAGGHQETQYF
size: NA; J: TRBJ1-2; V: TRBV5-4; D: NA; DNA: TGTGCCAGCAGCTCCGCCCCGGTAAATGGCTATGGCTACACCTTC; CDR3: CASSSAPVNGYGYTF
size: few; J: TRBJ2-2; V: TRBV5-8; D: NA; DNA: TGTGCCAGCAGCCCAGGCGCCGCGAACACCGGGGAGCTGTTTTTT; CDR3: CASSPGAANTGELFF
size: few; J: TRBJ2-3; V: TRBV6-5; D: NA; DNA: TGTGCCACCCAACAGGACCCCCTTGCAGATACGCAGTATTTT; CDR3: CATQQDPLADTQYF
size: few; J: TRBJ2-2; V: TRBV7-3; D: NA; DNA: TGTGCCAGCAGCCACCCCCAGGGGAACACCGGGGAGCTGTTTTTT; CDR3: CASSHPQGNTGELFF